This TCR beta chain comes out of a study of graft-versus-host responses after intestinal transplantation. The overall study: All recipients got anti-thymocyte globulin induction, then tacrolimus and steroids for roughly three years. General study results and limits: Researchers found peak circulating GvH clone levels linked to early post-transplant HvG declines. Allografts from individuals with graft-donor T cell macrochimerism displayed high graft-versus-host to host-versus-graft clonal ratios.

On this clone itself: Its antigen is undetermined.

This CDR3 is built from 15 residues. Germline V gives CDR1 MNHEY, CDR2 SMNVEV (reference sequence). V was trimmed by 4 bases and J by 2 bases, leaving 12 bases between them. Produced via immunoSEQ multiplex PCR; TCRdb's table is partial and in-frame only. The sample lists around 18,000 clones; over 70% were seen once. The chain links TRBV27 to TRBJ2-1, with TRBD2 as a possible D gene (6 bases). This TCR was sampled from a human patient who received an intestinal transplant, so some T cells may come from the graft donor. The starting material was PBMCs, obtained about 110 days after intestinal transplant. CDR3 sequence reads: CASSSLGLTYNEQFF. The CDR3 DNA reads TGTGCCAGCAGTTCCCTGGGACTTACCTACAATGAGCAGTTCTTC.